Listed here are 25 T cell receptor beta chains from one sample, sequenced in a study of Graves' ophthalmopathy and Graves' hyperthyroidism (dated by TCRdb to 2016 to 2018). The sequencer listed for this sample is Illumina HiSeq 2000. For repertoire sequencing, the TCR beta CDR3 regions were amplified from RNA transcripts. The first round of RT-PCR was done with HTBI primers and the Qiagen OneStep RT-PCR kit, and was followed by a second round of multiplex PCR, then size selection and purification. In-frame beta chains were kept once TCRdb had trimmed the public reads at Q25 with fastp and called clones with MiXCR. Every distinct CDR3 protein forms one entry, paired with its most common genes and DNA. The sample includes about 740,000 distinct CDR3 sequences, with 40% observed a single time. Roughly 46% of the sample rests with the top ten. Input material: peripheral blood. All receptors come from an adult man with Graves' ophthalmopathy.

This clonotype has only a few counts. The genes are TRBV12-3 or TRBV12-4 and TRBJ2-6, with 7 nucleotides matching TRBD1. The CDR3 spans 19 residues. With V trimmed by 7 bases and J by 1 base, 16 bases remained unmatched. The CDR3 region has the DNA TGTGCCAGCACCCTAAGTCGCCAGGGGGTTGGTTCTGGGGCCAACGTCCTGACTTTC. It translates to CASTLSRQGVGSGANVLTF.

V and J are TRBV20-1 and TRBJ2-5, with 9 bases fitting TRBD2. The junction had 11 bases not matched to a gene; V was cut back by 1 base and J by 5 bases. This CDR3 is built from 16 residues. Germline values: CDR1 DFQATT, CDR2 SNEGSKA (reference sequence). Here the CDR3 DNA reads TGCAGTGCTAGAGGTGTTGGGCGGGGGGGCCTTGAGACCCAGTACTTC. Translated, it gives CSARGVGRGGLETQYF.

The rearrangement links TRBV2 to TRBJ2-7; D may correspond to TRBD1 or TRBD2 (6 bases each). The germline gives CDR1 SNHLY, CDR2 FYNNEI. V was clipped by 6 bases and J by 2 bases, with 14 bases between them. This CDR3 contains 14 residues. The CDR3 region is CASSLGGPAYEQYF. The CDR3 DNA reads as TGTGCCAGCAGCCTAGGGGGGCCCGCCTACGAGCAGTACTTC.

With respect to this clonotype: This clone may be a read error of a much larger clone one base away. V is TRBV10-3 and J is TRBJ1-1; no reliable D call. Germline V lookup: CDR1 ENHRY, CDR2 SYGVKD. Trimming took 6 bases from V and 9 from J, leaving 11 bases between them. This CDR3 spans 11 amino acids. The CDR3 protein is CAISRDKKAFF. The DNA of the CDR3 is TGTGCCATCAGCAGAGACAAGAAAGCTTTCTTT.

V is TRBV27 and J is TRBJ2-7, with no clear D. Trimming removed 6 bases from V and 5 bases from J, with 11 bases in between. Per the germline V gene, CDR1 is MNHEY and CDR2 is SMNVEV (reference sequence). The CDR3 spans 12 residues. CDR3: CASRSAFHEQYF. In DNA form, the CDR3 reads TGTGCCAGCAGGTCCGCCTTTCACGAGCAGTACTTC.

The V gene is TRBV7-9, the J gene TRBJ2-2, with 7 positions matching TRBD2. Germline CDR1 reads SEHNR; CDR2 reads FQNEAQ (reference sequence). The V gene end was trimmed by 2 bases and the J gene end by 0 bases; junction bases not matched to a gene: 6. This CDR3 contains 17 residues. The chain's CDR3 is CASSLLAEGPNTGELFF. The DNA for the CDR3 is TGTGCCAGCAGCTTACTAGCGGAGGGACCGAACACCGGGGAGCTGTTTTTT.

This clonotype was seen at least ten times. The chain's CDR3 is CASSPSKGRDYGYTF. The CDR3 DNA sequence: TGTGCCAGCAGCCCCAGTAAAGGGCGGGACTATGGCTACACCTTC. This sequence joins TRBV7-2 and TRBJ1-2; no reliable D call. The germline V gene has CDR1 SGHTA and CDR2 FQGNSA. V was shortened by 5 bases and J by 3 bases, with 16 bases between the two germline ends. CDR3 length: 15 residues.

This clonotype was seen a handful of times. This rearrangement joins TRBV20-1 to TRBJ1-1; weak D call: TRBD1 (6 bases). The CDR3 covers 15 residues. Trimming took 3 bases from V and 0 from J, leaving 14 bases between them. Per germline, CDR1 DFQATT and CDR2 SNEGSKA (reference sequence). CDR3 nucleotides: TGCAGTGCTAGTCACCGGGGGGCTATGAACACTGAAGCTTTCTTT. Protein: CSASHRGAMNTEAFF.

Remarks on this clonotype: A much larger clone differs by one base, so this may be a read error. V and J are TRBV11-1 and TRBJ1-2, with D possibly matching TRBD1 (5 bases). Germline V gene data show CDR1 as SGHAT and CDR2 as FQDESV (reference sequence). The CDR3 has 15 residues. The CDR3 sequence is CASRPTPQGTYGCTF. As DNA, the CDR3 is TGTGCCAGCAGGCCTACCCCGCAGGGAACCTATGGCTGCACCTTC.

The rearrangement joins TRBV6-1 to TRBJ2-6; 7 bases agree with TRBD1. The CDR3 totals 15 residues. Germline loops: CDR1 MNHNS, CDR2 SASEGT. Trimming took 7 bases from V and 10 from J; bases not matched to a gene: 13. CDR3 in amino acids: CASKQGGAGPNVLTF. In nucleotides, the CDR3 is TGTGCCAGCAAGCAAGGGGGCGCTGGGCCTAACGTCCTGACTTTC.

This clonotype has only a few counts. J is TRBJ2-5 and V is TRBV7-9; no firm D call. Trimming shortened V by 1 base and J by 5 bases, and 11 bases separated the two germline ends. Germline CDR1 reads SEHNR; CDR2 reads FQNEAQ (reference sequence). The CDR3 has 14 residues. The CDR3 DNA reads as TGTGCCAGCAGCTTAGAATTCTCCACGGAGACCCAGTACTTC. The encoded protein is CASSLEFSTETQYF.

This clonotype has just a few counts. The chain has TRBV20-1 and TRBJ2-7; 7 bases line up with TRBD1. V trimming: 1 base; J trimming: 5 bases; junction bases outside the gene matches: 5. CDR3 length: 13 amino acids. CDR1 is DFQATT, CDR2 SNEGSKA, per germline (reference sequence). The CDR3 is CSARGTGIDEQYF. CDR3 bases: TGCAGTGCTAGAGGGACAGGTATCGACGAGCAGTACTTC.

The chain is built from TRBV7-2 and TRBJ1-2; 7 bases align to TRBD1. Germline-derived CDR1 and CDR2 are SGHTA and FQGNSA. This CDR3 is 13 amino acids long. V lost 5 bases to trimming and J lost 5 bases; unmatched junction nucleotides: 5. The CDR3: CASSHGQEYGYTF. In nucleotides, the CDR3 is TGTGCCAGCAGCCACGGACAGGAGTATGGCTACACCTTC.

The V and J genes are TRBV10-3 and TRBJ1-5; 10 positions agree with TRBD1. Germline lookup yields CDR1 ENHRY and CDR2 SYGVKD. J was trimmed by 5 bases and V by 10 bases; bases with no gene match: 11. The length of the CDR3 is 15 residues. CDR3 sequence (DNA): TGTGCCAGCATTGGGCGGGGACAGGGGTATCAGCCCCAGCATTTT. It specifies CASIGRGQGYQPQHF.

This chain connects TRBV25-1 to TRBJ1-6; the D is unclear. CDR1 is MGHDK, CDR2 SYGVNS, per germline. The CDR3 totals 11 residues. With 11 bases removed from V and 3 bases from J, the gap between germline ends came to 5 bases. This CDR3 is CAAGYNSPLHF. The DNA for the CDR3 is TGTGCCGCGGGCTATAATTCACCCCTCCACTTT.

This chain joins TRBV7-8 and TRBJ2-7, with D perhaps matching TRBD1 or TRBD2 (5 bases each). The V gene lost 6 bases and the J gene lost 10 bases, with 13 bases spanning the gap. CDR3 length: 11 amino acids. Germline V gene data show CDR1 as SGHVS and CDR2 as FQNEAQ. This chain's CDR3 is CASSEGYGQYF. The DNA of the CDR3 is TGTGCCAGCAGTGAGGGGTACGGTCAGTACTTC. Full variable domain (remainder filled in from reference TRBV7-8 and TRBJ2-7): GAGVSQSPRYKVAKRGQDVALRCDPISGHVSLFWYQQALGQGPEFLTYFQNEAQLDKSGLPSDRFFAERPEGSVSTLKIQRTQQEDSAVYLCASSEGYGQYFGPGTRLTVT.

This clonotype has a count of ten or more. The chain has TRBV20-1 and TRBJ1-2; D remains ambiguous. The CDR3 has 14 amino acids. The germline V gene encodes CDR1 DFQATT and CDR2 SNEGSKA (reference sequence). Trimming cost V 6 bases and J 1 base, with 15 bases left between them. The CDR3 here is CSAIALVRNYGYTF. CDR3 in DNA: TGCAGTGCCATCGCCCTTGTACGTAACTATGGCTACACCTTC.

This clonotype has a count of ten or more. The V and J genes are TRBV29-1 and TRBJ1-5, with D possibly matching TRBD1 (6 bases). V gave up 3 bases and J gave up 2 bases, with 8 bases separating them. Germline CDR1 reads SQVTM; CDR2 reads ANQGSEA. CDR3 size: 13 residues. CDR3 residues: CSVEEGGNQPQHF. CDR3 nucleotides: TGCAGCGTTGAGGAGGGGGGCAATCAGCCCCAGCATTTT.

This clonotype was detected only once. The chain employs TRBV6-2 or TRBV6-3 and TRBJ1-1; tentative D call: TRBD1 (5 bases). The V gene's germline CDR1 is MNHEY and CDR2 SVGEGT. This CDR3 has 13 amino acids. With 2 bases removed from V and 3 bases from J, the gap between germline ends came to 7 bases. The CDR3, as DNA: TGTGCCAGCAGTTACGCCAGGGACACTGAAGCTTTCTTT. Amino acid sequence: CASSYARDTEAFF.

This sequence joins TRBV5-1 and TRBJ1-6; 8 positions agree with TRBD1. Germline assignment: CDR1 SGHRS and CDR2 YFSETQ. V trimming: 4 bases; J trimming: 7 bases; junction bases outside the gene matches: 10. CDR3 length equals 16 residues. The CDR3 reads CASSTGTGRRNSPLHF. CDR3 bases: TGCGCCAGCAGCACCGGGACAGGCCGGCGGAATTCACCCCTCCACTTT. The full variable domain, its missing parts supplied by reference TRBV5-1 and TRBJ1-6, is KAGVTQTPRYLIKTRGQQVTLSCSPISGHRSVSWYQQTPGQGLQFLFEYFSETQRNKGNFPGRFSGRQFSNSRSEMNVSTLELGDSALYLCASSTGTGRRNSPLHFGNGTRLTVT.

This clonotype was recorded many times. The rearrangement joins TRBV29-1 to TRBJ2-7, with unresolved D. V dropped 6 bases and J dropped 0 bases, with 9 bases sitting between them. CDR3 length equals 12 residues. Germline V gene sequence: CDR1 SQVTM, CDR2 ANQGSEA. The CDR3 bases are TGCAGCGTCGAGGACCACTCCTACGAGCAGTACTTC. This sequence encodes CSVEDHSYEQYF.

This clonotype was detected ten times or more. The chain is built from TRBV2 and TRBJ2-7; possible D gene TRBD2, 5 bases. The CDR3 sequence is 15 residues long. Germline assignment: CDR1 SNHLY and CDR2 FYNNEI. Trimming removed 3 bases at V and 11 bases at J, with 23 bases between. The CDR3 loop reads CASSDEGLPPGLKYF. DNA of the CDR3: TGTGCCAGCAGTGACGAAGGACTTCCTCCTGGGTTGAAGTACTTC.

CDR3 in amino acids: CASSPQGLLYSPLHF. In DNA form, the CDR3 reads TGTGCCAGCAGCCCGCAGGGGCTGTTGTATTCACCCCTCCACTTT. The chain links TRBV7-9 to TRBJ1-6; D might be TRBD1 (6 bases). The germline V gene has CDR1 SEHNR and CDR2 FQNEAQ (reference sequence). The V end was cut by 5 bases, the J end by 8 bases, with 16 bases between. The CDR3 runs to 15 residues.

In regard to this clonotype: At one end the junction does not follow the germline gene, possibly because of a read error. This chain links TRBV24-1 with TRBJ1-5; 9 nucleotides align to TRBD1. The CDR3 loop spans 16 amino acids. Per germline, CDR1 KGHDR and CDR2 SFDVKD. The CDR3 loop reads CAASDPGTGKNQPQHF. CDR3 bases: TGTGCCGCCAGTGACCCAGGGACAGGGAAAAATCAGCCCCAGCATTTT.

Note on this clonotype: This is likely a read error, given that the CDR3 carries no conserved phenylalanine or tryptophan at its end. V gene TRBV9 combines with J gene TRBJ1-2; D might be TRBD1 (6 bases). V shed 2 bases and J shed 3 bases, with 17 bases lying between them. The germline gives CDR1 SGDLS, CDR2 YYNGEE. This CDR3 spans 16 amino acids. CDR3 coding DNA: TGTGCCAGCAGCGTGGACCCAGGGGAAGGTGACTATGGCTACACCCTC. Translated: CASSVDPGEGDYGYTL.